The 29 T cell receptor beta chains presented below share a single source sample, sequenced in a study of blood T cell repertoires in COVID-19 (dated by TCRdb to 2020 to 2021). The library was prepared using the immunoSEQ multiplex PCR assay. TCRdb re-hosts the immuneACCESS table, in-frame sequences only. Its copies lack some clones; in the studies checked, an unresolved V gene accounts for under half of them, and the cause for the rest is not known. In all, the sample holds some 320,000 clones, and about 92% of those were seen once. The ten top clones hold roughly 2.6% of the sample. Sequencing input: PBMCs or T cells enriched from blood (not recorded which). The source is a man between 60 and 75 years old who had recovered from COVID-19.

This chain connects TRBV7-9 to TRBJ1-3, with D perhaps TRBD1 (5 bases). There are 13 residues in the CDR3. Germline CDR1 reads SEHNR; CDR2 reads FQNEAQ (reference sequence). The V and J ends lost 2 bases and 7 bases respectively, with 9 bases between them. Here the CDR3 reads CASSLSGPNTIYF. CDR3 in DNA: TGTGCCAGCAGCTTATCAGGGCCCAACACCATATATTTT.

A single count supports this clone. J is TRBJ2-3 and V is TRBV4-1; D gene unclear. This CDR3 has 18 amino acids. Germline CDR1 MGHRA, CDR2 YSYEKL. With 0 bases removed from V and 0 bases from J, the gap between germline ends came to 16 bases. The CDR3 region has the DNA TGCGCCAGCAGCCAAGAAGATGGGTATCGGGTTAGCACAGATACGCAGTATTTT. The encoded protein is CASSQEDGYRVSTDTQYF.

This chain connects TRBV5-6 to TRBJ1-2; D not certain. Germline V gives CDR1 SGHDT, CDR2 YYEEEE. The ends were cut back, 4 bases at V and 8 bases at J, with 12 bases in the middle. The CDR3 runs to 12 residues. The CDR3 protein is CASSLRPTGYTF. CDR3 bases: TGTGCCAGCAGCCTGAGACCGACAGGCTACACCTTC.

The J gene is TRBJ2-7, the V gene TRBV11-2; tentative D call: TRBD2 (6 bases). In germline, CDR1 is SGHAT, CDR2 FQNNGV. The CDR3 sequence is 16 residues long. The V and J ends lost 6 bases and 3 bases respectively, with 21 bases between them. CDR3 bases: TGTGCCAGCAGTCACCAGCACCGGGAGTTAAACTACGAGCAGTACTTC. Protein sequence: CASSHQHRELNYEQYF.

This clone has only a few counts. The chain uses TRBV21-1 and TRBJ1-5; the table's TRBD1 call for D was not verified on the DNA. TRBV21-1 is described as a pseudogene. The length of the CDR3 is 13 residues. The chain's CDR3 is CASSQLGSQPQHF. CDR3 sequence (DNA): TGTGCCAGCAGCCAATTGGGCAGTCAGCCCCAGCATTTT.

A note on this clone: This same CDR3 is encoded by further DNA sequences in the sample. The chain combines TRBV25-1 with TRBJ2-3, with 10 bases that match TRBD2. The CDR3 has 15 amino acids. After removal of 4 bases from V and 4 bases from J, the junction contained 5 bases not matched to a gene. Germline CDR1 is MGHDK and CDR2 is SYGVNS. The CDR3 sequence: CASSVSGRAADTQYF. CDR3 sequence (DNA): TGTGCCAGCAGTGTGAGCGGGAGGGCCGCAGATACGCAGTATTTT.

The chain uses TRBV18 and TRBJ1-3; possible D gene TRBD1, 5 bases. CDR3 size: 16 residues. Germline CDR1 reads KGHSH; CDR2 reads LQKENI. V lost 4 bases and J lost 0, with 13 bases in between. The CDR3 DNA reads TGTGCCAGCTCACTCTCTCAGGGTCCCTCTGGAAACACCATATATTTT. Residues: CASSLSQGPSGNTIYF.

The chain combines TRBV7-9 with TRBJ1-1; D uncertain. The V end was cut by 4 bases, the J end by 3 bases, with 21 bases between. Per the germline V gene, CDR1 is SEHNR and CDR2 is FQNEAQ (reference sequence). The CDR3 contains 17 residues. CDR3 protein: CASSYAVGGSGDTEAFF. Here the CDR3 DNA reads TGTGCCAGCAGCTATGCCGTCGGTGGGTCCGGGGACACTGAAGCTTTCTTT.

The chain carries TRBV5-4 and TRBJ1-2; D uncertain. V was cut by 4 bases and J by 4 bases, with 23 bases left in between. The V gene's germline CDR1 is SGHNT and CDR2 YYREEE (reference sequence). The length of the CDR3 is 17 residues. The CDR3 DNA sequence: TGTGCCAGCAGCCGGGAGATGGTTTTGTCATCCGTCTATGGCTACACCTTC. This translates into CASSREMVLSSVYGYTF.

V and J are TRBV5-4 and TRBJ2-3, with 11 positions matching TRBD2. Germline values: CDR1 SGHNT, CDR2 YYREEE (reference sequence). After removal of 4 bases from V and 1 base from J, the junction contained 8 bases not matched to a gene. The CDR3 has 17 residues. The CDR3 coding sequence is TGTGCCAGCAGCCCCCCAGGGACTAGCGGAGGCACAGATACGCAGTATTTT. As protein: CASSPPGTSGGTDTQYF.

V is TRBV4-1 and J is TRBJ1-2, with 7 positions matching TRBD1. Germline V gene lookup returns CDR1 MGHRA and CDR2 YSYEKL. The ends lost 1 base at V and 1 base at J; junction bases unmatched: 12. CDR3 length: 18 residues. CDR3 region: CASSQALLTGTINYGYTF. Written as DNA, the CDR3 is TGCGCCAGCAGCCAAGCCCTACTGACAGGGACCATTAACTATGGCTACACCTTC.

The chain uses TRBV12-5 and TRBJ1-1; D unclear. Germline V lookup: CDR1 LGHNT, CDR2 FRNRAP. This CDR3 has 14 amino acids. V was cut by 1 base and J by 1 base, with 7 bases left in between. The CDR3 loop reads CASGLAGRNTEAFF. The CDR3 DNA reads TGTGCTAGTGGTTTGGCGGGTAGGAACACTGAAGCTTTCTTT.

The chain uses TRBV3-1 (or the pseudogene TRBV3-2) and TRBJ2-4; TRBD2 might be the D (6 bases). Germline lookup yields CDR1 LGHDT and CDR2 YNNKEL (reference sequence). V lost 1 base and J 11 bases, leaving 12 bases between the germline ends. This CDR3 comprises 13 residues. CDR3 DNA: TGTGCCAGCAGCCAAGGCGGGGAGCAAGTTCAGTACTTC. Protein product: CASSQGGEQVQYF.

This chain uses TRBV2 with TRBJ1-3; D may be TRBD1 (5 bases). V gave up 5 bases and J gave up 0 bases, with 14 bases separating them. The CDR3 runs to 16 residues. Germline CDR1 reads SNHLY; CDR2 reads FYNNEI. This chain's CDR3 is CASSIDSHNSGNTIYF. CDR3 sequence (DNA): TGTGCCAGCAGTATAGACAGCCACAACTCTGGAAACACCATATATTTT.

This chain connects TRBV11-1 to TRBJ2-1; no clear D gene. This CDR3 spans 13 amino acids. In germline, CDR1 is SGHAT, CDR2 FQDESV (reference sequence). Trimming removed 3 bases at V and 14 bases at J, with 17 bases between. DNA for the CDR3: TGTGCCAGCAGCTTTTGGAGTCAGAGGCCGGAGTTCTTC. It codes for CASSFWSQRPEFF.

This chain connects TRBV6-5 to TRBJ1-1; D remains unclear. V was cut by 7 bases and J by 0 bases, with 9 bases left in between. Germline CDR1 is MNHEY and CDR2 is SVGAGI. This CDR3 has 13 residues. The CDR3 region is CASKRQVNTEAFF. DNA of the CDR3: TGTGCCAGCAAGCGGCAAGTGAACACTGAAGCTTTCTTT.

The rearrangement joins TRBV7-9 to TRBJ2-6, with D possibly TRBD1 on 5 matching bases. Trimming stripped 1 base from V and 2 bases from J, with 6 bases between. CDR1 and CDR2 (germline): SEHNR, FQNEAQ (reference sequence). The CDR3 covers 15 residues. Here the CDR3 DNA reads TGTGCCAGCAGCTTAGAAGGGGCTGGGGCCAACGTCCTGACTTTC. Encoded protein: CASSLEGAGANVLTF.

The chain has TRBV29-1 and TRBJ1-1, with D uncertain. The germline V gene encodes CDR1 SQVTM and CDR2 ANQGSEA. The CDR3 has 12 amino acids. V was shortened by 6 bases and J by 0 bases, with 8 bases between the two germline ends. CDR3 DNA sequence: TGCAGCGTCGTCCTCGTGAACACTGAAGCTTTCTTT. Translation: CSVVLVNTEAFF.

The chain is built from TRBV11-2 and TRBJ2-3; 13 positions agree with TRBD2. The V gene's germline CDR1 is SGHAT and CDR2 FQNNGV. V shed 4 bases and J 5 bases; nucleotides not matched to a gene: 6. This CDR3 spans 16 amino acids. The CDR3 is CASSSGLAGLGDTQYF. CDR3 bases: TGTGCCAGCAGCTCGGGACTAGCGGGATTAGGAGATACGCAGTATTTT.

The CDR3 DNA is TGTGCCAGCAGCCCCGCGGACCCAGCGGGATTCAATGAGCAGTTCTTC. This sequence encodes CASSPADPAGFNEQFF. The chain couples TRBV13 to TRBJ2-1, with 7 bases matching TRBD2. CDR3 size: 16 residues. The ends lost 5 bases at V and 6 bases at J; junction bases unmatched: 13. Germline V lookup: CDR1 PRHDT, CDR2 FYEKMQ (reference sequence).

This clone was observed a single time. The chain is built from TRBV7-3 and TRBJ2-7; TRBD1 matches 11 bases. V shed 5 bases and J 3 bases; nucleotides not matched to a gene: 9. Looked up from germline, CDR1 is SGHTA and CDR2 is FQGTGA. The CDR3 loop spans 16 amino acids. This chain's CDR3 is CASSAGGQGVYYEQYF. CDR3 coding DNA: TGTGCCAGCAGCGCCGGGGGACAGGGGGTTTACTACGAGCAGTACTTC.

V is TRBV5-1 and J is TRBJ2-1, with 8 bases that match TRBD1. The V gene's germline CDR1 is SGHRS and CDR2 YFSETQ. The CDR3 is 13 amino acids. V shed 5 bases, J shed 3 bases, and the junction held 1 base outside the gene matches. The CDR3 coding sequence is TGCGCCAGCAGAGGGACAGGCTACAATGAGCAGTTCTTC. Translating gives CASRGTGYNEQFF.

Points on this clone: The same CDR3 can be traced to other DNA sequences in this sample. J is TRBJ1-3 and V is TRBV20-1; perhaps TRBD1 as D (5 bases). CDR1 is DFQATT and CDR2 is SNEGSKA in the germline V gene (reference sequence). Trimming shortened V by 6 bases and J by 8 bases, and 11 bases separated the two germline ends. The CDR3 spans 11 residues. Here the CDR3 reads CSARGGDTIYF. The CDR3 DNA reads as TGCAGTGCCCGGGGGGGAGACACCATATATTTT.

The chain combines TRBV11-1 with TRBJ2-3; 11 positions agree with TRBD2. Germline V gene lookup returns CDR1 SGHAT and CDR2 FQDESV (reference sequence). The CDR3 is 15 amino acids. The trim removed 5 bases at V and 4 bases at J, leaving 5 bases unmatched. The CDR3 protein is CASSPPLAGADTQYF. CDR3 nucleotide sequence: TGTGCCAGCAGCCCGCCACTAGCGGGAGCAGATACGCAGTATTTT.

CDR3 in DNA: TGTGCCTGTTCGGTGTCCTACAATGAGCAGTTCTTC. As protein: CACSVSYNEQFF. The chain employs TRBV7-9 and TRBJ2-1, with D unclear. The CDR3 is 12 amino acids. V was shortened by 11 bases and J by 1 base, with 9 bases between the two germline ends. Germline CDR1 and CDR2: SEHNR and FQNEAQ (reference sequence).

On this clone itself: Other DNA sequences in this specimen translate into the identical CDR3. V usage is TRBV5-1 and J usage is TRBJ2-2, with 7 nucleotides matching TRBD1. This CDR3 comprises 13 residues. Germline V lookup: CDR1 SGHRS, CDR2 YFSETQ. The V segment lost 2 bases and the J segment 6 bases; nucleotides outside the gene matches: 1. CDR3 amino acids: CASSLQGSGELFF. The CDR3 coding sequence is TGCGCCAGCAGCTTACAGGGGTCCGGGGAGCTGTTTTTT.

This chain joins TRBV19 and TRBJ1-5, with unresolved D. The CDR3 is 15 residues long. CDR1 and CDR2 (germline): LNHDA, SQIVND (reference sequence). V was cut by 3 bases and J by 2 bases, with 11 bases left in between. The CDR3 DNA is TGTGCCAGTAGTATGAGCCGGGGTCGCAATCAGCCCCAGCATTTT. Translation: CASSMSRGRNQPQHF. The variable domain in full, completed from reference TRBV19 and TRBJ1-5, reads DGGITQSPKYLFRKEGQNVTLSCEQNLNHDAMYWYRQDPGQGLRLIYYSQIVNDFQKGDIAEGYSVSREKKESFPLTVTSAQKNPTAFYLCASSMSRGRNQPQHFGDGTRLSIL.

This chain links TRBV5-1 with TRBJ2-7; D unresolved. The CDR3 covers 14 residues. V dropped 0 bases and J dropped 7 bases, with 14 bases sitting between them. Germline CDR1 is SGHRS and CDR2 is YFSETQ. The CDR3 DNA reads TGCGCCAGCAGCTTGGCCGCCGCCTCGAGGGAGCAGTACTTC. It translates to CASSLAAASREQYF.

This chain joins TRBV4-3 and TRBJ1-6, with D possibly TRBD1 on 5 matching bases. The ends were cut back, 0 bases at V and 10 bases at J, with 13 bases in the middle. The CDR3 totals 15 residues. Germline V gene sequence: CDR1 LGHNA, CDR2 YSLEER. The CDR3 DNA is TGCGCCAGCAGCCAAGATTTAGGGGCAAGGTCACCCCTCCACTTT. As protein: CASSQDLGARSPLHF.